One sample yielded the 14 T cell receptor beta chains listed below, sequenced in a study of shared clonotypes between healthy human individuals. This table comes from immunoSEQ multiplex PCR, and its TCRdb copy is limited to in-frame clones, with some not included. The sample records millions of clones, 85% to 95% being singletons. Material: naive CD4+ T cells sorted from blood. Noted subset: CD45RA+ positively selected. Source of these receptors: a man aged 18 to 30 in good health.

The chain joins TRBV11-2 to TRBJ2-5; D gene uncertain. Between the trimmed V and J ends, which lost 4 bases and 8 bases, there was a span of 17 bases. The CDR3 sequence is 14 residues long. CDR1 SGHAT and CDR2 FQNNGV come from the germline V gene. In DNA form, the CDR3 reads TGTGCCAGCAGCTCAACTCGGGCCTTGGCTACCCAGTACTTC. This codes for CASSSTRALATQYF.

Comments on this clone: Other DNA sequences in the sample encode the same CDR3. The rearrangement joins TRBV5-1 to TRBJ2-7; D uncertain. The germline gives CDR1 SGHRS, CDR2 YFSETQ. CDR3 size: 11 residues. Trimming cost V 1 base and J 3 bases, with 2 bases left between them. As DNA, the CDR3 is TGCGCCAGCAGCTTGAACTACGAGCAGTACTTC. Protein product: CASSLNYEQYF.

A word on this clone: This sample includes further DNA sequences coding for the same CDR3. The chain links TRBV5-1 to TRBJ1-1, with TRBD1 matching over 8 bases. Germline CDR1 SGHRS, CDR2 YFSETQ. The CDR3 is made up of 15 amino acids. Trimming removed 3 bases from V and 0 bases from J; junction bases left unmatched: 4. The CDR3 spells CASSSGQGVNTEAFF. The CDR3 bases are TGCGCCAGCAGCTCCGGACAGGGAGTGAACACTGAAGCTTTCTTT.

The count of this clone is one. The rearrangement links TRBV28 to TRBJ1-2, with D tentatively TRBD1 (5 bases). The V end was cut by 7 bases, the J end by 4 bases, with 19 bases between. Germline CDR1 reads MDHEN; CDR2 reads SYDVKM. The CDR3 totals 15 residues. This chain's CDR3 is CASTVSGRVSYGYTF. The DNA for the CDR3 is TGTGCCAGCACCGTATCAGGCAGGGTCAGCTATGGCTACACCTTC.

The chain employs TRBV9 and TRBJ2-5; D not certain. V dropped 4 bases and J dropped 1 base, with 8 bases sitting between them. Germline CDR1 SGDLS, CDR2 YYNGEE. The CDR3 totals 13 residues. The chain's CDR3 is CASSPAPQETQYF. The CDR3 region has the DNA TGTGCCAGCAGCCCCGCCCCCCAAGAGACCCAGTACTTC.

Notes on this clone: This same CDR3 is encoded by further DNA sequences in the sample. The V call is TRBV4-3, the J call TRBJ1-6; no clear D. Germline loops: CDR1 LGHNA, CDR2 YSLEER. The V and J ends lost 0 bases and 10 bases respectively, with 7 bases between them. This CDR3 spans 13 amino acids. The CDR3 sequence is CASSQDRGSPLHF. The CDR3, as DNA: TGCGCCAGCAGCCAAGATCGAGGATCACCCCTCCACTTT.

The chain recombines TRBV5-1 with TRBJ2-5, with TRBD1 as a possible D gene (6 bases). V dropped 2 bases and J dropped 5 bases, with 13 bases sitting between them. This CDR3 comprises 14 residues. Germline V gives CDR1 SGHRS, CDR2 YFSETQ. Here the CDR3 reads CASSFGQRWETQYF. As DNA, the CDR3 is TGCGCCAGCAGCTTCGGACAGCGGTGGGAGACCCAGTACTTC.

The chain joins TRBV11-2 to TRBJ2-7, with D possibly being TRBD2 (6 bases). This CDR3 contains 15 residues. Trimming pared 1 base from V and 4 bases from J, leaving 14 bases between. Looked up from germline, CDR1 is SGHAT and CDR2 is FQNNGV. DNA for the CDR3: TGTGCCAGCAGCTTAGGGGATAGCGGCAGGTACGAGCAGTACTTC. It codes for CASSLGDSGRYEQYF.

V gene TRBV5-5 combines with J gene TRBJ2-2; 10 nucleotides agree with TRBD2. Germline CDR1 SGHKS, CDR2 YYEKEE (reference sequence). The V gene end was trimmed by 1 base and the J gene end by 5 bases; junction bases not matched to a gene: 8. CDR3 length equals 17 residues. In DNA form, the CDR3 reads TGTGCCAGCAGCTTGCTCCCTAGCGGGGGCTCTACCGGGGAGCTGTTTTTT. Translating gives CASSLLPSGGSTGELFF.

The gene calls are TRBV29-1 and TRBJ2-7; possibly TRBD1 for D (6 bases). Trimming stripped 1 base from V and 6 bases from J, with 19 bases between. Germline values: CDR1 SQVTM, CDR2 ANQGSEA. This CDR3 comprises 15 residues. CDR3 residues: CSVEVGTRSAGEQYF. The CDR3 DNA follows: TGCAGCGTTGAAGTCGGGACAAGGTCCGCGGGCGAGCAGTACTTC.

V is TRBV28 and J is TRBJ2-5; maybe TRBD2 (6 bases). V was clipped by 7 bases and J by 4 bases, with 25 bases between them. The germline V gene encodes CDR1 MDHEN and CDR2 SYDVKM. The CDR3 runs 17 residues. The DNA of the CDR3 is TGTGCCAGCACCGCGGGACGGAGTTTCAGGTTTGGAGAGACCCAGTACTTC. Its translation is CASTAGRSFRFGETQYF.

CDR3 nucleotide sequence: TGTGCCAGCAGTTCCGGGACAGGGGGCGGGGGTCAGCCCCAGCATTTT. It specifies CASSSGTGGGGQPQHF. The J gene is TRBJ1-5, the V gene TRBV27, with 12 positions matching TRBD1. The germline V gene encodes CDR1 MNHEY and CDR2 SMNVEV (reference sequence). V dropped 4 bases and J dropped 6; count of bases not matched to a gene: 7. The CDR3 loop spans 16 amino acids.

The CDR3 is CASSSVWGNQPQHF. As DNA, the CDR3 is TGTGCCAGCAGCTCGGTGTGGGGAAATCAGCCCCAGCATTTT. The chain has TRBV5-6 and TRBJ1-5; D unresolved. V lost 3 bases and J 4 bases, leaving 11 bases between the germline ends. The length of the CDR3 is 14 residues. Germline-derived CDR1 and CDR2 are SGHDT and YYEEEE. Combining the CDR3 with reference TRBV5-6 and TRBJ1-5 gives the whole variable domain DAGVTQSPTHLIKTRGQQVTLRCSPKSGHDTVSWYQQALGQGPQFIFQYYEEEERQRGNFPDRFSGHQFPNYSSELNVNALLLGDSALYLCASSSVWGNQPQHFGDGTRLSIL.

V is TRBV10-3 and J is TRBJ2-3; unclear D gene. The germline V and J ends were trimmed by 3 bases and 4 bases, with 5 bases remaining between them. The V gene's germline CDR1 is ENHRY and CDR2 SYGVKD. The CDR3 totals 12 residues. In nucleotides, the CDR3 is TGTGCCATCAGTGAAAGGGCAGATACGCAGTATTTT. Translated, it gives CAISERADTQYF.